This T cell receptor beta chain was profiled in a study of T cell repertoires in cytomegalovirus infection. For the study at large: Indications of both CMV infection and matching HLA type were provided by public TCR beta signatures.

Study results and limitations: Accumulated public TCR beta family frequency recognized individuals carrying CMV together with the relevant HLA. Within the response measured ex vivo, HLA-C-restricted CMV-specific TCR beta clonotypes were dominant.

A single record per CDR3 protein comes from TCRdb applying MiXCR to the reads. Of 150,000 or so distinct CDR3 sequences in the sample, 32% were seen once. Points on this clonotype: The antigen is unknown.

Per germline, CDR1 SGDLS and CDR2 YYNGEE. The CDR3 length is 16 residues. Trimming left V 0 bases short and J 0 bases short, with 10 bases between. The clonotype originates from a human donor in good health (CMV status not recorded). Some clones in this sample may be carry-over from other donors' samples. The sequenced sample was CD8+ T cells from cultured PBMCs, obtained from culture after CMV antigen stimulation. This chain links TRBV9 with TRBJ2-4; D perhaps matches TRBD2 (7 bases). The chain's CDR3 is CASSVGGGLAKNIQYF. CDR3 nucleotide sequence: TGTGCCAGCAGCGTAGGCGGGGGCCTAGCCAAAAACATTCAGTACTTC.